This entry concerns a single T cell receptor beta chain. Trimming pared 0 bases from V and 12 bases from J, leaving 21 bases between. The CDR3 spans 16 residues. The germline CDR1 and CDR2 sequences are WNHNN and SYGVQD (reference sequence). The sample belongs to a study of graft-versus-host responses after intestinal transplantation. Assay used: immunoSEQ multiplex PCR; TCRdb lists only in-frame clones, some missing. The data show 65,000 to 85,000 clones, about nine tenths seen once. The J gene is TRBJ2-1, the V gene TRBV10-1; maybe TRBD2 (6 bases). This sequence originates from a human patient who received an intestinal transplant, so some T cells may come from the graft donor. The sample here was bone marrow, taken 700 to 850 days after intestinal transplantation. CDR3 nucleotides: TGCGCCAGCAGTGAGTCGCGGGCTAGCGATTCCCCCCCGCAGTTCTTC. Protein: CASSESRASDSPPQFF.